Presented here are 32 T cell receptor beta chains from one specimen sequenced in a study of T cells in Graves' hyperthyroidism and ophthalmopathy. There were TCR beta CDR3 regions amplified from RNA transcripts. HTBI primers drove first-round RT-PCR of the TCR CDR3. MiXCR, applied by TCRdb to the multiplex PCR reads, yields one record per CDR3 protein. The table lists fewer than 600,000 distinct CDR3 sequences, around 15% of them singletons, with approximately 15% in the top ten. Sample: blood. Source of these receptors: a woman in her thirties or forties with Graves' hyperthyroidism.

The sample holds many counts of this clonotype. This chain connects TRBV6-2 or TRBV6-3 to TRBJ2-5; TRBD2 matches 10 bases. V gave up 7 bases and J gave up 3 bases; unmatched junction bases: 11. The CDR3 has 16 amino acids. Germline CDR1 reads MNHEY; CDR2 reads SVGEGT. The CDR3, as DNA: TGTGCCAGCACCATACGGGCTAGCGGGAGAAAAGAGACCCAGTACTTC. This encodes CASTIRASGRKETQYF.

The table lists this clonotype with a few counts. The V gene is TRBV12-3 or TRBV12-4, the J gene TRBJ2-1, with D unclear. V lost 4 bases to trimming and J lost 8 bases, with 15 bases between them. The CDR3 runs to 14 residues. The CDR3 loop is CASSWRTGGYEQFF. CDR3 coding DNA: TGTGCCAGCAGTTGGCGCACCGGCGGATATGAGCAGTTCTTC.

This clonotype occurred many times. V and J are TRBV27 and TRBJ2-7, with D possibly being TRBD1 (5 bases). Per the germline V gene, CDR1 is MNHEY and CDR2 is SMNVEV (reference sequence). V was cut by 7 bases and J by 3 bases, with 16 bases left in between. This CDR3 comprises 14 residues. CDR3 sequence (DNA): TGTGCCAGCAACCAAACACAGGCGAACTACGAGCAGTACTTC. It specifies CASNQTQANYEQYF.

This clonotype was seen a handful of times. The genes are TRBV4-1 and TRBJ2-1, with 8 bases matching TRBD2. V shed 0 bases and J 9 bases; nucleotides not matched to a gene: 13. Germline CDR1 reads MGHRA; CDR2 reads YSYEKL. This CDR3 is 17 amino acids long. CDR3 protein: CASSQDSLAGLVGEQFF. DNA of the CDR3: TGCGCCAGCAGCCAAGACTCGCTAGCGGGCCTGGTGGGTGAGCAGTTCTTC.

The sample holds a few counts of this clonotype. The chain is built from TRBV5-6 and TRBJ2-7, with 8 bases aligning to TRBD1. The germline CDR1 and CDR2 sequences are SGHDT and YYEEEE. V was clipped by 4 bases and J by 5 bases; unmatched bases: 11. This CDR3 comprises 15 residues. CDR3 protein: CASSPRAGGGNEQYF. The DNA of the CDR3 is TGTGCCAGCAGCCCTCGGGCAGGGGGCGGGAACGAGCAGTACTTC.

This clonotype occurred many times. V gene TRBV27 combines with J gene TRBJ1-1, with D possibly TRBD1 on 5 matching bases. CDR1 is MNHEY and CDR2 is SMNVEV in the germline V gene (reference sequence). The V and J ends lost 1 base and 8 bases respectively, with 14 bases between them. The CDR3 is 14 residues long. CDR3: CASSLYVKGSEAFF. The CDR3 bases are TGTGCCAGCAGTTTATATGTCAAGGGGTCCGAAGCTTTCTTT.

This chain uses TRBV6-5 with TRBJ2-1; either TRBD1 or TRBD2 may supply D (5 bases each). The CDR3 is 16 amino acids. CDR1 is MNHEY and CDR2 is SVGAGI in the germline V gene. V was pared by 8 bases and J by 0 bases, with 17 bases between. DNA for the CDR3: TGTGCCAGCGTTTATTTTTGGGGGAGCTCCTACAATGAGCAGTTCTTC. Amino acid sequence: CASVYFWGSSYNEQFF.

The sample holds a few counts of this clonotype. J is TRBJ1-4 and V is TRBV10-3, with D perhaps TRBD1 (5 bases). V was cut by 3 bases and J by 3 bases, with 11 bases left in between. The CDR3 totals 15 residues. Germline V gene sequence: CDR1 ENHRY, CDR2 SYGVKD. CDR3 region: CAISDPGASNEKLFF. The CDR3 DNA reads as TGTGCCATCAGTGACCCCGGGGCGTCTAATGAAAAACTGTTTTTT.

This clonotype was counted many times. The chain combines TRBV28 with TRBJ2-3, with D maybe TRBD1 (6 bases). V was clipped by 3 bases and J by 4 bases, with 14 bases between them. CDR3 length: 15 amino acids. The germline gives CDR1 MDHEN, CDR2 SYDVKM. The CDR3 sequence is CASSLNSGAPDTQYF. The CDR3 nucleotides are TGTGCCAGCAGTTTGAACTCAGGGGCCCCAGATACGCAGTATTTT.

Many counts were recorded for this clonotype. J is TRBJ2-7 and V is TRBV11-2; 8 bases align to TRBD1. Germline V gene lookup returns CDR1 SGHAT and CDR2 FQNNGV. The V gene end was trimmed by 3 bases and the J gene end by 3 bases; junction bases not matched to a gene: 7. This CDR3 is built from 15 residues. CDR3 residues: CASSLTGVEDYEQYF. The CDR3 DNA follows: TGTGCCAGCAGCTTGACAGGGGTTGAGGACTACGAGCAGTACTTC.

The gene calls are TRBV7-8 and TRBJ2-3; 13 nucleotides match TRBD2. Germline V gene sequence: CDR1 SGHVS, CDR2 FQNEAQ. This CDR3 region has 16 residues. The junction had 1 base not matched to a gene; V was cut back by 4 bases and J by 0 bases. The CDR3 bases are TGTGCCAGCAGCTCGACTAGCGGGAGGAGCACAGATACGCAGTATTTT. It is translated as CASSSTSGRSTDTQYF. The whole variable domain, remainder taken from reference TRBV7-8 and TRBJ2-3, is GAGVSQSPRYKVAKRGQDVALRCDPISGHVSLFWYQQALGQGPEFLTYFQNEAQLDKSGLPSDRFFAERPEGSVSTLKIQRTQQEDSAVYLCASSSTSGRSTDTQYFGPGTRLTVL.

This clonotype was detected ten times or more. The chain links TRBV27 to TRBJ1-1, with D possibly TRBD1 on 5 matching bases. Looked up from germline, CDR1 is MNHEY and CDR2 is SMNVEV (reference sequence). CDR3 length: 14 residues. V was pared by 5 bases and J by 0 bases, with 10 bases between. The CDR3 region has the DNA TGTGCCAGCAGTAAACAGGCTTTGAACACTGAAGCTTTCTTT. Protein: CASSKQALNTEAFF.

The sample holds many counts of this clonotype. The chain joins TRBV20-1 to TRBJ2-1; TRBD1 matches 7 bases. J was trimmed by 8 bases and V by 3 bases; bases with no gene match: 10. Germline loops: CDR1 DFQATT, CDR2 SNEGSKA (reference sequence). CDR3 size: 14 residues. The CDR3 spells CSARHAPTGHEQFF. The CDR3 DNA reads as TGCAGTGCTAGGCACGCCCCGACAGGGCATGAGCAGTTCTTC.

This clonotype was detected ten times or more. The chain carries TRBV5-1 and TRBJ2-1, with 7 bases identical to TRBD1. This CDR3 comprises 18 residues. Germline V lookup: CDR1 SGHRS, CDR2 YFSETQ. Trimming at V came to 3 bases and at J to 5 bases, leaving 17 bases not matched to a gene. Written as DNA, the CDR3 is TGCGCCAGCAGCTCAGGACAGGACCTGACCCTCTACCACAATGAGCAGTTCTTC. This gives the protein CASSSGQDLTLYHNEQFF.

V usage is TRBV29-1 and J usage is TRBJ2-5; no reliable D call. Trimming stripped 1 base from V and 9 bases from J, with 6 bases between. This CDR3 region has 10 residues. The germline V gene has CDR1 SQVTM and CDR2 ANQGSEA. DNA for the CDR3: TGCAGCGTTGAAGGAACGGCCCAGTACTTC. Translating gives CSVEGTAQYF.

The sample holds a few counts of this clonotype. V gene TRBV30 combines with J gene TRBJ2-1, with TRBD1 matching 8 bases. CDR1 and CDR2 (germline): GTSNPN, SVGIG (reference sequence). CDR3 length equals 15 residues. J gave up 9 bases and V 2 bases, and 12 bases lay outside the gene matches. This CDR3 reads CAWSSGQGRFGEQFF. In DNA, the CDR3 is TGTGCCTGGAGTAGCGGACAGGGACGGTTCGGTGAGCAGTTCTTC.

This clonotype was counted between two and nine times. This chain connects TRBV9 to TRBJ1-3; D not resolved. Germline V gene lookup returns CDR1 SGDLS and CDR2 YYNGEE. The CDR3 loop spans 16 amino acids. The V gene lost 0 bases and the J gene lost 1 base, with 11 bases spanning the gap. The CDR3 loop is CASSVEGSTSGNTIYF. In DNA, the CDR3 is TGTGCCAGCAGCGTAGAGGGCAGTACGTCTGGAAACACCATATATTTT.

This clonotype was detected a few times. The CDR3 does not end in the conserved phenylalanine or tryptophan, so this is likely a read error. V is TRBV19 and J is TRBJ1-2; D is ambiguous. Trimming removed 5 bases from V and 4 bases from J, with 11 bases in between. Germline lookup yields CDR1 LNHDA and CDR2 SQIVND (reference sequence). The CDR3 loop spans 13 amino acids. The chain's CDR3 is CASSYGNPYGYTL. The CDR3 DNA sequence: TGTGCCAGTAGTTACGGGAACCCCTATGGCTACACCCTC.

Comment on this clonotype: A much more abundant neighbour one base away suggests this may be a read error. The genes are TRBV11-2 and TRBJ2-1; 8 nucleotides line up with TRBD2. V trimming: 3 bases; J trimming: 5 bases; junction bases outside the gene matches: 0. This CDR3 has 13 amino acids. The germline V gene encodes CDR1 SGHAT and CDR2 FQNNGV. CDR3 loop: CASSFSGDNEQFF. The CDR3 bases are TGTGCCAGCAGCTTTAGCGGGGACAATGAGCAGTTCTTC.

This clonotype was seen only a few times. This rearrangement joins TRBV19 to TRBJ2-3; TRBD2 aligns across 8 bases. J lost 1 base, V lost 6 bases, and 9 bases had no gene match. Germline V CDR1 and CDR2: LNHDA, SQIVND (reference sequence). The CDR3 runs to 16 residues. CDR3 amino acids: CASRGRSGSGTDTQYF. Here the CDR3 DNA reads TGTGCCAGTAGGGGCCGGAGCGGGAGTGGCACAGATACGCAGTATTTT.

This clonotype was observed many times. The chain combines TRBV18 with TRBJ2-7, with D unclear. CDR3 length: 15 residues. CDR1 KGHSH and CDR2 LQKENI come from the germline V gene. V shed 3 bases and J shed 4 bases, with 16 bases lying between them. The CDR3 bases are TGTGCCAGCTCACCTGGAGCAGGAACTATATACGAGCAGTACTTC. Translation gives CASSPGAGTIYEQYF.

This clonotype has at least ten counts. The J gene is TRBJ2-1, the V gene TRBV12-3 or TRBV12-4, with D possibly TRBD2 on 6 matching bases. V lost 3 bases and J lost 10, with 13 bases in between. The CDR3 covers 13 residues. The CDR3 loop is CASSLSQGREQFF. CDR3 in DNA: TGTGCCAGCAGTTTGTCACAAGGGAGGGAGCAGTTCTTC.

This clonotype was counted many times. The chain carries TRBV3-1 and TRBJ1-1, with 10 bases that match TRBD1. V shed 4 bases, J shed 4 bases, and the junction held 18 bases outside the gene matches. The CDR3 has 19 residues. Germline CDR1 LGHDT, CDR2 YNNKEL (reference sequence). DNA of the CDR3: TGTGCCAGCAGCCCCAGAAGTGCCCGACGGACAGGGGGTAGCACTGAAGCTTTCTTT. The encoded protein is CASSPRSARRTGGSTEAFF.

This clonotype was seen many times. The rearrangement uses TRBV2 and TRBJ2-7; 13 nucleotides agree with TRBD2. J was trimmed by 0 bases and V by 1 base; bases with no gene match: 0. Germline V CDR1 and CDR2: SNHLY, FYNNEI. This CDR3 is 16 amino acids long. The CDR3 DNA follows: TGTGCCAGCAGTGAAGGACTAGCGGGAGGCTCCTACGAGCAGTACTTC. Translating it yields CASSEGLAGGSYEQYF.

This clonotype showed up just a few times. The chain employs TRBV14 and TRBJ2-1; perhaps TRBD2 as D (5 bases). Looked up from germline, CDR1 is SGHDN and CDR2 is FVKESK. This CDR3 contains 15 residues. The germline V and J ends were trimmed by 0 bases and 4 bases, with 10 bases remaining between them. The CDR3 DNA sequence: TGTGCCAGCAGCCAAGACCGGTCGGGATACAATGAGCAGTTCTTC. Its protein is CASSQDRSGYNEQFF.

At least ten counts were recorded for this clonotype. This chain connects TRBV6-1 to TRBJ2-7; TRBD2 agrees at 10 bases. This CDR3 is 13 amino acids long. Germline assignment: CDR1 MNHNS and CDR2 SASEGT. V was clipped by 7 bases and J by 4 bases; unmatched bases: 4. The chain's CDR3 is CASTASGSYEQYF. DNA of the CDR3: TGTGCCAGCACGGCTAGCGGGAGTTACGAGCAGTACTTC.

This clonotype was picked up many times. The chain carries TRBV28 and TRBJ1-5, with D hard to call. The CDR3 runs to 14 residues. CDR1 is MDHEN and CDR2 is SYDVKM in the germline V gene. V was pared by 3 bases and J by 0 bases, with 6 bases between. The chain's CDR3 is CASSFGNSNQPQHF. CDR3 DNA: TGTGCCAGCAGTTTCGGGAATAGCAATCAGCCCCAGCATTTT. Using reference TRBV28 and TRBJ1-5 for the parts outside the CDR3, the full variable domain is DVKVTQSSRYLVKRTGEKVFLECVQDMDHENMFWYRQDPGLGLRLIYFSYDVKMKEKGDIPEGYSVSREKKERFSLILESASTNQTSMYLCASSFGNSNQPQHFGDGTRLSIL.

The genes are TRBV4-2 and TRBJ2-4; the match to TRBD2 covers 8 bases. Germline CDR1 LGHNA, CDR2 YNFKEQ. The CDR3 length is 16 residues. V was clipped by 0 bases and J by 4 bases; unmatched bases: 5. The CDR3 nucleotides are TGTGCCAGCAGCCAAGATGACCCTAGCGGGAAAAACATTCAGTACTTC. It codes for CASSQDDPSGKNIQYF.

This clonotype came up many times. V gene TRBV18 combines with J gene TRBJ2-1, with unresolved D. Trimming removed 0 bases from V and 3 bases from J, with 12 bases in between. The CDR3 has 16 residues. Germline loops: CDR1 KGHSH, CDR2 LQKENI. CDR3 loop: CASSPPSSSVYNEQFF. The CDR3 DNA sequence: TGTGCCAGCTCACCACCGTCTTCTAGTGTCTACAATGAGCAGTTCTTC. The full variable domain, rest sourced from reference TRBV18 and TRBJ2-1, is NAGVMQNPRHLVRRRGQEARLRCSPMKGHSHVYWYRQLPEEGLKFMVYLQKENIIDESGMPKERFSAEFPKEGPSILRIQQVVRGDSAAYFCASSPPSSSVYNEQFFGPGTRLTVL.

This clonotype appeared a few times. This chain links TRBV16 with TRBJ1-2; 10 bases are shared with TRBD1. CDR3 length: 15 amino acids. The V gene end was trimmed by 6 bases and the J gene end by 4 bases; junction bases not matched to a gene: 8. From germline, CDR1 is KGHSY and CDR2 FQNENV. CDR3 loop: CASRQGQGGLYGYTF. The CDR3 DNA sequence: TGTGCCAGCAGACAAGGACAGGGGGGGCTCTATGGCTACACCTTC.

Many counts were recorded for this clonotype. The DNA for the CDR3 is TGCAGTGCTAGAAGGACAGGGGTCGAGCAGTACTTC. This translates into CSARRTGVEQYF. J is TRBJ2-7 and V is TRBV20-1; TRBD1 matches 9 bases. With 2 bases clipped from V and 6 bases from J, the junction kept 2 bases outside the gene matches. The CDR3 sequence is 12 residues long. The germline V gene has CDR1 DFQATT and CDR2 SNEGSKA (reference sequence).

This clonotype was seen at least ten times. Here the CDR3 reads CASSPARGTTFF. For the CDR3, the DNA is TGTGCCAGCAGCCCCGCCCGGGGCACCACGTTCTTC. This chain uses TRBV11-2 with TRBJ2-1, with D perhaps given as TRBD1 or TRBD2 (5 bases each). This CDR3 is built from 12 residues. V was pared by 5 bases and J by 15 bases, with 17 bases between. The V gene's germline CDR1 is SGHAT and CDR2 FQNNGV.